The clone carrying this T cell receptor beta chain showed up many times. Its target is not known. CDR1 KGHDR and CDR2 SFDVKD come from the germline V gene. The CDR3 loop spans 14 amino acids. The ends lost 0 bases at V and 7 bases at J; junction bases unmatched: 4. These data come from a study of CD8 T cells in ankylosing spondylitis. Study-wide points: Reportedly, disease-linked clones are significantly enriched in ankylosing spondylitis patients' matched synovial fluid. Apparently characteristic of ankylosing spondylitis blood was a TCR beta motif (eight highly homologous variants). Earlier studies detected some motif variants in reactive arthritis synovial fluid and blood.

Quantitative molecular-barcoded 5'-RACE generated the TCR beta libraries. TCRdb ran MiXCR on the 5' RACE reads and lists one entry per CDR3 protein. The table has about 220,000 distinct CDR3 sequences, about 10% seen once. V and J are TRBV24-1 and TRBJ1-2, with 7 positions matching TRBD1. This TCR came from a male donor with ankylosing spondylitis or in good health (not recorded which). Sequencing used blood, either unsorted or a sorted T cell fraction (not recorded which). The CDR3 here is CATSDLRGQTGYTF. The CDR3 nucleotides read TGTGCCACCAGTGATTTGCGGGGACAGACTGGCTACACCTTC.